The count of the clone carrying this T cell receptor beta chain is one. Its target is unknown. The table came from immunoSEQ multiplex PCR; TCRdb's copy has only in-frame clones and leaves some out. This table holds 60,000 to 70,000 clones, roughly 89% found once. The data belong to a study of cytomegalovirus exposure and HLA in healthy donors. As for the study in general: The roughly 130 validation repertoires, a later analysis reported, used the same platform as the 550 to 700 repertoires from the first cohort. Overall study findings and caveats: Reported performance of the classifier showed diagnosis of cytomegalovirus status with high specificity and sensitivity.

Germline lookup yields CDR1 SGHAT and CDR2 FQNNGV. The CDR3 is 13 amino acids. V was trimmed by 0 bases and J by 7 bases, leaving 9 bases between them. The sample comprised PBMCs. V is TRBV11-2 and J is TRBJ1-1; unclear D gene. The clonotype was recovered from a woman aged 18-29 years in good health and CMV-seronegative. In DNA form, the CDR3 reads TGTGCCAGCAGCTTAGATCCTTTAGATGAAGCTTTCTTT. As protein: CASSLDPLDEAFF.